Below are 11 T cell receptor beta chains sequenced from a single sample in a study of beta chain features in type 1 diabetes (dated by TCRdb to 2017 to 2018). Library preparation used the immunoSEQ multiplex PCR assay. The entire isolated RNA was reverse transcribed using the High Capacity cDNA Reverse Transcription Kit, and thus expressed TCRB transcripts were sequenced. TCRdb mirrors the immuneACCESS table, restricted to in-frame sequences. Some clones are absent from its copies; in checked studies, under half trace to an unresolved V gene, and the reason for the others is unknown. Counted in this sample were some 200,000 clones; 16% of them appeared once. The ten largest clones represent about 0.078% of the sample. These receptors have no identified antigens. What the work shows at the level of the full study, not this receptor alone: In all four CD4+ subsets, TCRB CDR3 length was moderately but significantly shorter in type 1 diabetes patients.

Sequenced input: naive CD4+ T cells from blood. The sample's cell subset or site label is to be understood as: true naive CD4+ T cells. The receptors were sampled from a man aged 25-45 years with type 1 diabetes.

This clone came up a few times. CDR3: CASSPGPTDTQYF. The CDR3 DNA sequence: TGTGCCAGCAGCCCGGGTCCCACAGATACGCAGTATTTT. This sequence joins TRBV9 and TRBJ2-3, with D hard to call. The germline V gene has CDR1 SGDLS and CDR2 YYNGEE. CDR3 length equals 13 residues. Trimming left V 4 bases short and J 2 bases short, with 8 bases between.

A few counts support this clone. Other DNA sequences of this sample code for an identical CDR3. The CDR3 region is CSVRGSYEQYF. DNA for the CDR3: TGCAGCGTTCGGGGGAGCTACGAGCAGTACTTC. V usage is TRBV29-1 and J usage is TRBJ2-7, with D possibly being TRBD2 (6 bases). Germline loops: CDR1 SQVTM, CDR2 ANQGSEA. Trimming left V 5 bases short and J 3 bases short, with 8 bases between. CDR3 size: 11 residues.

CDR3 in DNA: TGTGCCAGCAGCCCAGGACAGTATAGCAATCAGCCCCAGCATTTT. It specifies CASSPGQYSNQPQHF. This sequence joins TRBV6-1 and TRBJ1-5; D might be TRBD1 (6 bases). This CDR3 has 15 residues. Per germline, CDR1 MNHNS and CDR2 SASEGT. Trimming left V 6 bases short and J 0 bases short, with 12 bases between.

The rearrangement uses TRBV6-5 and TRBJ2-1; D may be TRBD1 (6 bases). This CDR3 contains 12 residues. Trimming removed 7 bases from V and 9 bases from J, with 13 bases in between. In germline, CDR1 is MNHEY, CDR2 SVGAGI. CDR3: CASNRAPGEQFF. The CDR3 DNA is TGTGCCAGCAACAGGGCGCCGGGTGAGCAGTTCTTC.

The rearrangement joins TRBV4-2 to TRBJ2-1; D unresolved. The CDR3 is made up of 12 amino acids. CDR1 is LGHNA and CDR2 is YNFKEQ in the germline V gene. V was trimmed by 4 bases and J by 9 bases, leaving 10 bases between them. The CDR3 sequence: CASSPPEAEQFF. DNA of the CDR3: TGTGCCAGCAGCCCCCCCGAGGCTGAGCAGTTCTTC.

V gene TRBV10-3 combines with J gene TRBJ2-7, with D maybe TRBD2 (5 bases). V was trimmed by 7 bases and J by 2 bases, leaving 12 bases between them. This CDR3 is 13 amino acids long. CDR1 ENHRY and CDR2 SYGVKD come from the germline V gene. The CDR3 bases are TGTGCCATCAACCCCGGGAATACCTACGAGCAGTACTTC. It is translated as CAINPGNTYEQYF.

The chain links TRBV7-9 to TRBJ2-1; D is perhaps TRBD1 (5 bases). The V gene's germline CDR1 is SEHNR and CDR2 FQNEAQ (reference sequence). V shed 4 bases and J shed 6 bases, with 10 bases lying between them. There are 13 residues in the CDR3. Here the CDR3 reads CASSSDSRNEQFF. The CDR3 coding sequence is TGTGCCAGCAGCTCCGACAGTCGCAATGAGCAGTTCTTC. Full variable domain (remainder filled in from reference TRBV7-9 and TRBJ2-1): DTGVSQNPRHKITKRGQNVTFRCDPISEHNRLYWYRQTLGQGPEFLTYFQNEAQLEKSRLLSDRFSAERPKGSFSTLEIQRTEQGDSAMYLCASSSDSRNEQFFGPGTRLTVL.

This clone was counted only a few times. J is TRBJ2-7 and V is TRBV7-2; the D gene is possibly TRBD1 (5 bases). The germline V and J ends were trimmed by 5 bases and 4 bases, with 21 bases remaining between them. Germline V gene data show CDR1 as SGHTA and CDR2 as FQGNSA. The CDR3 spans 16 residues. CDR3 in amino acids: CASSHSQGSLGYEQYF. In nucleotides, the CDR3 is TGTGCCAGCAGCCATTCCCAGGGTTCGCTAGGGTACGAGCAGTACTTC.

The chain carries TRBV9 and TRBJ2-1; D unresolved. Germline CDR1 reads SGDLS; CDR2 reads YYNGEE. The CDR3 length is 11 residues. V was trimmed by 4 bases and J by 8 bases, leaving 7 bases between them. The CDR3 nucleotides are TGTGCCAGCAGCCCCCGTGATGAGCAGTTCTTC. Amino acid sequence: CASSPRDEQFF.

V usage is TRBV10-3 and J usage is TRBJ2-1; possible D gene TRBD2, 6 bases. Germline loops: CDR1 ENHRY, CDR2 SYGVKD. Between the trimmed V and J ends, which lost 8 bases and 4 bases, there was a span of 18 bases. This CDR3 comprises 15 residues. The CDR3 DNA sequence: TGTGCCATCGGGAGCGGGCAAGTCTTTTACAATGAGCAGTTCTTC. Its protein is CAIGSGQVFYNEQFF.

This clone was counted a few times. The chain carries TRBV15 and TRBJ1-4; a possible D gene is TRBD1 (6 bases). V was pared by 5 bases and J by 12 bases, with 13 bases between. The CDR3 runs 12 residues. CDR1 is LNHNV and CDR2 is YYDKDF in the germline V gene (reference sequence). CDR3 loop: CATSLTGAELFF. CDR3 in DNA: TGTGCCACCAGCCTGACAGGAGCGGAACTGTTTTTT.